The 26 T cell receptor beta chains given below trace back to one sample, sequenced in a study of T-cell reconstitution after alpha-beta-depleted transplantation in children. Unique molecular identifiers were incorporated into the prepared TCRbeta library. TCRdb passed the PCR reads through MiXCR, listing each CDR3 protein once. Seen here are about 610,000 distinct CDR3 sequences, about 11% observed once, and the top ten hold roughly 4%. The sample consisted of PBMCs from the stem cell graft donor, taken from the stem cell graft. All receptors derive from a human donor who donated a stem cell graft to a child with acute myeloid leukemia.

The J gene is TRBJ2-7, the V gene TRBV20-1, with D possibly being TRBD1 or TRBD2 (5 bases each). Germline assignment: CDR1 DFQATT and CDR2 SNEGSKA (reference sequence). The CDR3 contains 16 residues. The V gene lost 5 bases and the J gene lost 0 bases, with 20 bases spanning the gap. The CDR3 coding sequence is TGCAGTGCTGCTATCCCGGGACGCAGGAGCTCCTACGAGCAGTACTTC. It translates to CSAAIPGRRSSYEQYF.

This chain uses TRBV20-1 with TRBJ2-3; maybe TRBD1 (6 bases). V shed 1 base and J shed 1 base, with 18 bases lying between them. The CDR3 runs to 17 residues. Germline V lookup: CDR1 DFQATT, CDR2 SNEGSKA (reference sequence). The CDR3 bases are TGCAGTGCTAGAGGTTGGGACCCCAGGGGTCGCACAGATACGCAGTATTTT. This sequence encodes CSARGWDPRGRTDTQYF.

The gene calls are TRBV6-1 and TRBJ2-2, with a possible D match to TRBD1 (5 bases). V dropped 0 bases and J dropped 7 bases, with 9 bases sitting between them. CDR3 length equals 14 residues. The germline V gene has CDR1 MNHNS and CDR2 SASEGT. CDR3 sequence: CASSEAGDGGELFF. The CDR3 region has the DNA TGTGCCAGCAGTGAAGCAGGGGATGGCGGGGAGCTGTTTTTT.

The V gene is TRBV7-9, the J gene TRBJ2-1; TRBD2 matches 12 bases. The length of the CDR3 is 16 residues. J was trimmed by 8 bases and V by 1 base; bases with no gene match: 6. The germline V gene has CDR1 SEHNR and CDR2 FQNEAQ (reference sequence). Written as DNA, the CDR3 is TGTGCCAGCAGCTTAGAACTAGCGGGAGGCCGCGATGAGCAGTTCTTC. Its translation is CASSLELAGGRDEQFF.

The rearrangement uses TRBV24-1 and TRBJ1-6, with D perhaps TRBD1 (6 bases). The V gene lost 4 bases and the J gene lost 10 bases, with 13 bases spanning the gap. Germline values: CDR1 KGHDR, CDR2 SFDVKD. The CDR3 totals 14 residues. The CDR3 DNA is TGTGCCACCAGTGAGGGCAGGGGTGGATCACCCCTCCACTTT. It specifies CATSEGRGGSPLHF.

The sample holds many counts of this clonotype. This chain's CDR3 is CASSQAGRSDTQYF. CDR3 nucleotides: TGTGCCAGCAGCCAAGCGGGACGTTCAGATACGCAGTATTTT. The chain joins TRBV14 to TRBJ2-3; D is perhaps TRBD1 or TRBD2 (5 bases each). Trimming took 1 base from V and 4 from J, leaving 9 bases between them. CDR1 SGHDN and CDR2 FVKESK come from the germline V gene. The CDR3 sequence is 14 residues long.

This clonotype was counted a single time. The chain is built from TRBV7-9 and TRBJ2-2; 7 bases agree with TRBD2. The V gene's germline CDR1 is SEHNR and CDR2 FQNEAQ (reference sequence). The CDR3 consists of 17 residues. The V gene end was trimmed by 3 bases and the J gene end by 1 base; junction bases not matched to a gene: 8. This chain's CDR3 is CASSFGWRERNTGELFF. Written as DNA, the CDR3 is TGTGCCAGCAGCTTTGGTTGGCGGGAGCGGAACACCGGGGAGCTGTTTTTT.

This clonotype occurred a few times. CDR3 sequence reads: CASTTSGTDTQYF. In DNA form, the CDR3 reads TGCGCCAGCACTACGTCGGGCACAGATACGCAGTATTTT. V and J are TRBV5-1 and TRBJ2-3, with D unclear. Per the germline V gene, CDR1 is SGHRS and CDR2 is YFSETQ. This CDR3 is 13 amino acids long. Trimming removed 6 bases from V and 1 base from J, with 9 bases in between.

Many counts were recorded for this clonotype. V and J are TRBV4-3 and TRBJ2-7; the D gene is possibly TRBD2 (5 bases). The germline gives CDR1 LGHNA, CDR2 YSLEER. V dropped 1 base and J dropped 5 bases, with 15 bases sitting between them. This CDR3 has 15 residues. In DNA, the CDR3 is TGCGCCAGCAGCCAAGGAGTCGGCTGGACTGACGAGCAGTACTTC. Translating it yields CASSQGVGWTDEQYF.

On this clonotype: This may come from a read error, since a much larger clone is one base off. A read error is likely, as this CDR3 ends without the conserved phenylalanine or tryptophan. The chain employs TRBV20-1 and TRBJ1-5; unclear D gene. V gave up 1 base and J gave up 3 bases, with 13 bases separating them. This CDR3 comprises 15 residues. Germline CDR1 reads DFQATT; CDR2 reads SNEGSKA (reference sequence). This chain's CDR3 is CSARGPEGLNQPQHY. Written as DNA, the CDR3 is TGCAGTGCTAGAGGGCCGGAAGGCCTCAATCAGCCCCAGCATTAT.

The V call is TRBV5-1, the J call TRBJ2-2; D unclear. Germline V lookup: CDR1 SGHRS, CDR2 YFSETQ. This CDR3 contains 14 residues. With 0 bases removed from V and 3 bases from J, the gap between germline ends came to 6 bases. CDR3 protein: CASSLVPYTGELFF. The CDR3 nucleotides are TGCGCCAGCAGCTTGGTTCCGTACACCGGGGAGCTGTTTTTT.

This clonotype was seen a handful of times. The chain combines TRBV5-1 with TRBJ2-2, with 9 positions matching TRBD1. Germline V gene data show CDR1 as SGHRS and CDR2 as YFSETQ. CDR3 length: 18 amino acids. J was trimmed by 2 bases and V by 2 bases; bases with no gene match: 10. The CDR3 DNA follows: TGCGCCAGCAGCTTACCTAGGCCGGGACAGGGCAACACCGGGGAGCTGTTTTTT. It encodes CASSLPRPGQGNTGELFF.

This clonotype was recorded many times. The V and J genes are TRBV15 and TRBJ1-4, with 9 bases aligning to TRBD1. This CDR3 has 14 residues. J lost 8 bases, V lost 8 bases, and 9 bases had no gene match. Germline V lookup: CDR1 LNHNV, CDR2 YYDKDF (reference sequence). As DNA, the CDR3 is TGTGCCACCCACACAGGGGGCGCAGGGGAAAAACTGTTTTTT. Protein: CATHTGGAGEKLFF.

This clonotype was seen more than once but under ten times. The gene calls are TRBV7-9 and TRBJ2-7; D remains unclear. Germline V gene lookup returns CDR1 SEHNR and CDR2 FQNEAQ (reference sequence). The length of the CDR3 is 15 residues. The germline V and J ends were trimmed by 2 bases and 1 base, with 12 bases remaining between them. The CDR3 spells CASSLREELSYEQYF. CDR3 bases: TGTGCCAGCAGCTTAAGAGAGGAGTTATCCTACGAGCAGTACTTC.

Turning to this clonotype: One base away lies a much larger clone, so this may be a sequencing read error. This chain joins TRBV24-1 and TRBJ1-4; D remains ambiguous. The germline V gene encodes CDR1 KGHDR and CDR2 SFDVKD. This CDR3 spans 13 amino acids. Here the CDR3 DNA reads TGTGTCACCAGTCACGGACTTAATGAAAAACTGTTTTTT. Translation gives CVTSHGLNEKLFF.

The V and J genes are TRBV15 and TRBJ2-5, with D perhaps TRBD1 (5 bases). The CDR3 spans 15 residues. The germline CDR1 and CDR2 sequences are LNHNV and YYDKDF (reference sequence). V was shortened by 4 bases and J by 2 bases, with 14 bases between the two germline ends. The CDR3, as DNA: TGTGCCACCAGCAAGAACCCGACAGCTCAAGAGACCCAGTACTTC. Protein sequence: CATSKNPTAQETQYF.

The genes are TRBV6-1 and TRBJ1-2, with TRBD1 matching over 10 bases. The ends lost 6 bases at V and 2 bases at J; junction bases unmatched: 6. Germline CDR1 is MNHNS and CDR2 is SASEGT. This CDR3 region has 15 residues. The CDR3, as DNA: TGTGCCAGCAGGCTAGGACAGGGGGGAAACTATGGCTACACCTTC. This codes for CASRLGQGGNYGYTF.

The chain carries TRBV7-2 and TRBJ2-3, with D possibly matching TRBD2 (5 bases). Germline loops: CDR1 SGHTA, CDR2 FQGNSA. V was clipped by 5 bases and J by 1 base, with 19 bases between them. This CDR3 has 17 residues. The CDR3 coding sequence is TGTGCCAGCAGCCCCCTTATGCGGCGGGCCGGCACAGATACGCAGTATTTT. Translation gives CASSPLMRRAGTDTQYF.

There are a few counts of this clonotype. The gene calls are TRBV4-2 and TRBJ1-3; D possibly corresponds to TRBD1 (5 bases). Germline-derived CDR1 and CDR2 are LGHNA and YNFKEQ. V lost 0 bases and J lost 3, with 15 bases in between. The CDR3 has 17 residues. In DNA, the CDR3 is TGTGCCAGCAGCCAAGAACCGGGGGGTTTAGGTGGAAACACCATATATTTT. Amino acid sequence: CASSQEPGGLGGNTIYF.

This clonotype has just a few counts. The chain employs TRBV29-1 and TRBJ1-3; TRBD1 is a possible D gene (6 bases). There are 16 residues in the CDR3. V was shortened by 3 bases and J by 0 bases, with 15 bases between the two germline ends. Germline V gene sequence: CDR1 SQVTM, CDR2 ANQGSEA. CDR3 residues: CSVDRATGSSGNTIYF. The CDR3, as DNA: TGCAGCGTTGATCGAGCGACAGGCAGCTCTGGAAACACCATATATTTT.

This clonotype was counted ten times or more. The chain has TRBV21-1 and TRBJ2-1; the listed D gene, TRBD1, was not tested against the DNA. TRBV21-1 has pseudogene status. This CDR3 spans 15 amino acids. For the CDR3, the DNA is TGTGCCAGCAGCAAAGGAACAGGGAAGAACAATGAGCAGTTCTTC. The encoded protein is CASSKGTGKNNEQFF.

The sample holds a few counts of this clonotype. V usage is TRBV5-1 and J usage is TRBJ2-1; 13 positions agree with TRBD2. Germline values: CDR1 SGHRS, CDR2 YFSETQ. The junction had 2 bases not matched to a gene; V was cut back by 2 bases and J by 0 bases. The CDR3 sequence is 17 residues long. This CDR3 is CASSFGLAGDSYNEQFF. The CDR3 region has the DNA TGCGCCAGCAGCTTTGGACTAGCGGGAGACTCCTACAATGAGCAGTTCTTC.

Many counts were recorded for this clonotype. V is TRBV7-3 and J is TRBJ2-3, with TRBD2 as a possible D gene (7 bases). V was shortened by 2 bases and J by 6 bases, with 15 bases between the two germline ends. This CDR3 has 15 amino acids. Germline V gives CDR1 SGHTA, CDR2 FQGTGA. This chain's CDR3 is CASSLGGGQWDTQYF. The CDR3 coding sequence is TGTGCCAGCAGCTTAGGGGGGGGACAATGGGATACGCAGTATTTT.

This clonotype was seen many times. Written as DNA, the CDR3 is TGTGCCAGCAGTTCCTCGGACAGACCGACAGATACGCAGTATTTT. Translated: CASSSSDRPTDTQYF. This rearrangement joins TRBV6-5 to TRBJ2-3; tentatively, D is TRBD1 (6 bases). V was cut by 4 bases and J by 3 bases, with 14 bases left in between. The V gene's germline CDR1 is MNHEY and CDR2 SVGAGI. There are 15 residues in the CDR3.

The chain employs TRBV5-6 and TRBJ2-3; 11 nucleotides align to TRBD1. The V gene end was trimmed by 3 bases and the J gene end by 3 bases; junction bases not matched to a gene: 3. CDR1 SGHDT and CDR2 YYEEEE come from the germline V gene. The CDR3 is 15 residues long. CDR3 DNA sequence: TGTGCCAGCAGCTCGGACAGGGGGCGAACAGATACGCAGTATTTT. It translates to CASSSDRGRTDTQYF.

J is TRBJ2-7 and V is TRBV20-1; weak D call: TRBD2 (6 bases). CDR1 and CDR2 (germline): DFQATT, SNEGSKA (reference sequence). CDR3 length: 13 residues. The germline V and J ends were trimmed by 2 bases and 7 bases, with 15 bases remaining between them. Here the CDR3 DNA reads TGCAGTGCTAGAATAGCGGCCCCCACGGAGCAGTACTTC. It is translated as CSARIAAPTEQYF.